Included here is one T cell receptor beta chain sequence, with context. This receptor's antigen is unknown. At one end, the junction sequence differs from germline, possibly due to a read error. The donors were under 40 Caucasian individuals from Russia, aged about 6 to 100 years, who were systemically healthy. Each donor gave ten milliliters of peripheral blood, drawn into EDTA-treated Vacutainer tubes. PBMCs were isolated by Ficoll-Paque density-gradient centrifugation, with at least 7 million obtained per sample. Trizol reagent was used to extract total RNA from the PBMCs, yielding at least 6 micrograms per sample. Naive CD45RAhigh/CD27high T cell percentages were measured by flow cytometry on a PBMC aliquot from every donor. The CDR3 runs 16 residues from the cysteine to the phenylalanine. Only the CDR3 part of the read is kept: 48 bases, read in frame from the first base. From the germline V gene, CDR1 is SGHAT and CDR2 is FQNNGV.

Preparation of the library involved 5' RACE. The sequencing machine was an Illumina HiSeq 2500. A second PCR of about 6 to 11 cycles was run with a J-beta primer mix and a sample-barcoded 5' primer. Each TCR beta cDNA molecule received a unique molecular identifier from a template-switch 5' adaptor carrying 12 random nucleotides. Each sample yielded at least 2.5 million CDR3-containing paired-end reads. All of the RNA was converted into first-strand cDNA using the Mint cDNA synthesis kit, with a TRBC-specific oligonucleotide serving as the primer. Following uracil-DNA glycosylase treatment, a first 18-cycle PCR with universal primers M1SS and BC2_uni_R was performed on all cDNA. In the paper's pipeline: For normalization, 1 million high-quality reads were randomly selected from each sample, with every read carrying a distinct molecular identifier. Reads with shared molecular identifiers were discarded instead of being binned into consensus sequences. CDR3 identification, clonotype clustering and error correction used MiTCR with a Q25 quality threshold and the strictest error-elimination algorithm. A nonparametric unseen species model with Euler transformation was used to estimate a lower bound on total TCR beta diversity. TCRdb reworked the public reads: Q25 trimming with fastp, MiXCR clone assembly, productive beta chains retained. Duplicate CDR3 protein sequences are folded into a single record with the most common DNA and genes. V and J calls and clone size were set by TCRdb, not the authors. In this sample the table shows 450,000 to 700,000 distinct CDR3 sequences, roughly 28% of which occur a single time. The ten largest clones take up about 18% of the sample.

The data belong to a study of blood T cells in healthy people across ages (dated by TCRdb to between 2014 and 2017). Background on the whole study: In model experiments, template switching captured roughly one uniquely barcoded TCR beta cDNA molecule for every two T cells. To avoid experimental bias, donors of different ages were randomly spread across the sequencing lanes. To track age-related changes in TCR beta repertoire diversity, the study relied on deep sequencing normalized with unique cDNA molecular identifiers. For two donors (one aged 18 to 30 and one aged 80 or older), the study analyzed two additional independent replicas of 1 million unique cDNA reads from the same blood draw. The donors were divided into four age groups: young (average around 17 years), middle-aged (around 41), aged (about 61) and long-lived (roughly 82).

Overall results and qualifications from the work: Because donor CMV infection status was unknown, age-related changes in expanded clonotypes were potentially confounded. Because profiling used bulk unsorted PBMCs, naive and antigen-experienced compartments could not be compared conclusively. Compared with the aged group, more naive CD4+ T cells, fewer expanded clones and increased TCR diversity were shown by the long-lived group, suggesting age selection. Observed TCR beta diversity per million T cells fell roughly linearly with age, and a significant reduction was already apparent by age roughly 40. Estimates of total diversity from one million sequenced T cells were regarded as lower bounds and underestimates. There was a strong correlation between observed TCR beta diversity and the percentage of naive T cells measured by flow cytometry.

The sequencing sample was made of blood. This receptor was taken from a woman aged 70-85 years in good health. The V gene is TRBV11-2 and the J gene is TRBJ2-3, with 9 central nucleotides matching TRBD2. The nucleotide sequence is given as TGTGCCAGCAGCCAAAGAGCGGGGGGAAGCACGGATACGCAGTATTTT. It is translated as CASSQRAGGSTDTQYF. When the CDR3 is completed using the reference TRBV11-2 and TRBJ2-3 genes on either side, the full variable domain is EAGVAQSPRYKIIEKRQSVAFWCNPISGHATLYWYQQILGQGPKLLIQFQNNGVVDDSQLPKDRFSAERLKGVDSTLKIQPAKLEDSAVYLCASSQRAGGSTDTQYFGPGTRLTVL.